The entry below describes one T cell receptor beta chain. V dropped 6 bases and J dropped 4 bases, with 21 bases sitting between them. CDR1 is SGHTA and CDR2 is FQGNSA in the germline V gene. The CDR3 sequence is 16 residues long. The entry originates in a study of blood T cell repertoires in COVID-19. Study-level background: The United States, Italy and Spain supplied acute and convalescent COVID-19 samples.

The authors' processing: Nucleated cell counts were estimated from reference gene primer amplification. Profiled with immunoSEQ multiplex PCR; TCRdb holds only in-frame clones, not every one. From that table come the V and J calls and clone size; the DNA was used to work out D and trimming. Here the sample spans under 300,000 clones, around 88% being singletons. Sequenced: PBMCs or T cells enriched from blood (not recorded which). The chain employs TRBV7-2 and TRBJ1-2; D possibly corresponds to TRBD1 (5 bases). The receptor comes from a middle-aged woman with acute COVID-19. CDR3 in amino acids: CASSLTPGGRSYGYTF. The CDR3, as DNA: TGTGCCAGCAGTTTAACGCCGGGGGGACGGAGCTATGGCTACACCTTC.